The entry that follows covers one T cell receptor beta chain sequence. The target antigen is unknown. TCRdb re-called the reads with MiXCR, one entry per CDR3 protein. Found here are 900,000 to 950,000 distinct CDR3 sequences, roughly 30% of them singletons; the top ten hold around an eighth. The sample originates from a study of T cell repertoires in cytomegalovirus infection. Study summary: In the study, CMV epitopes included recently identified HLA-C-restricted and well-studied HLA-B-restricted ones. Study-level results: It was HLA-C-restricted CMV-specific TCR beta clonotypes that dominated the response ex vivo.

Germline V lookup: CDR1 LGHDT, CDR2 YNNKEL (reference sequence). The CDR3 loop spans 18 amino acids. V lost 0 bases and J lost 7; bases outside the gene matches: 13. The sample in question was cultured CD8+ T cells from PBMCs, obtained from culture after CMV antigen stimulation. The sequence was collected from a human donor in good health (CMV status not recorded). Some clones in this sample may be carry-over from other donors' samples. The genes are TRBV3-1 and TRBJ2-1; TRBD1 aligns across 9 bases. CDR3 nucleotides: TGTGCCAGCAGCCAAGAAGGGGCCCGGACAGGGGTTCGTAATGAGCAGTTCTTC. The encoded protein is CASSQEGARTGVRNEQFF.